Listed below are T cell receptor beta chains from one sample, sequenced in a study of PD-1 blockade in mismatch repair-deficient tumors. TCRdb's table, derived via immunoSEQ multiplex PCR, lists solely in-frame clones and lacks some. The data show roughly 49,000 clones, with around three quarters seen just once and roughly 3.4% held by the top ten. This material consisted of PBMCs, taken before pembrolizumab treatment. Receptor source: an adult with mismatch repair-deficient cancer. The CDR3 runs from the conserved cysteine through the conserved F or W. A D gene is named only where the DNA matches it firmly. Only part of the rows carry a size: once, few, many, or a class if the clone is expanded.

clone_size: -; d_call: TRBD1; j_call: TRBJ1-2; v_call: TRBV11-2; cdr3_nt: TGTGCCAGCAGCCCAGCAGGGGGCTATGGCTACACCTTC; cdr3_aa: CASSPAGGYGYTF
clone_size: -; d_call: -; j_call: TRBJ2-7; v_call: TRBV4-3; cdr3_nt: TGCGCCAGCAGCCAAGATTCGGCGACGGACTACGAGCAGTACTTC; cdr3_aa: CASSQDSATDYEQYF
clone_size: -; d_call: -; j_call: TRBJ1-5; v_call: TRBV30; cdr3_nt: TGTGCCTGGAGACCTAAACAGGGAAATCAGCCCCAGCATTTT; cdr3_aa: CAWRPKQGNQPQHF
clone_size: once; d_call: -; j_call: TRBJ2-1; v_call: TRBV6-5; cdr3_nt: TGTGCCAGCAGTTATGGGGTAAACACCCACAATGAGCAGTTCTTC; cdr3_aa: CASSYGVNTHNEQFF
clone_size: -; d_call: -; j_call: TRBJ2-7; v_call: TRBV6-1; cdr3_nt: TGTGCCAGCAGTGAGCAGAGGAGGACCTCGGTGGGGAAGCAGTACTTC; cdr3_aa: CASSEQRRTSVGKQYF
clone_size: -; d_call: TRBD2; j_call: TRBJ2-1; v_call: TRBV27; cdr3_nt: TGTGCCAGCAGGTCAGGGACTAGCGTTGCCAATGAGCAGTTCTTC; cdr3_aa: CASRSGTSVANEQFF
clone_size: -; d_call: -; j_call: TRBJ1-2; v_call: TRBV9; cdr3_nt: TGTGCCAGCAGCGTAGTTGAGAATGGCTACACCTTC; cdr3_aa: CASSVVENGYTF
clone_size: few; d_call: -; j_call: TRBJ2-5; v_call: TRBV6-1; cdr3_nt: TGTGCCAGCAGTGAATGGGTTGGGGAGACCCAGTACTTC; cdr3_aa: CASSEWVGETQYF
clone_size: -; d_call: -; j_call: TRBJ2-1; v_call: TRBV25-1; cdr3_nt: TGTGCCAGCAGTGATAATCTAGCCGGGGATGAGCAGTTCTTC; cdr3_aa: CASSDNLAGDEQFF
clone_size: -; d_call: -; j_call: TRBJ2-7; v_call: TRBV11-3; cdr3_nt: TGTGCCAGCAGCCCTTTGTCGGGGTCAATCTACGAGCAGTACTTC; cdr3_aa: CASSPLSGSIYEQYF
clone_size: -; d_call: TRBD1; j_call: TRBJ2-2; v_call: TRBV7-2; cdr3_nt: TGTGCCAGCAGCTTAGCGACAGGGGGTCCTTCCGGGGAGCTGTTTTTT; cdr3_aa: CASSLATGGPSGELFF
clone_size: few; d_call: -; j_call: TRBJ1-2; v_call: TRBV6-5; cdr3_nt: TGTGCCAGCAGTTACGGAGGGGATTCGAATGGCTACACCTTC; cdr3_aa: CASSYGGDSNGYTF
clone_size: -; d_call: TRBD1; j_call: TRBJ2-7; v_call: TRBV10-1; cdr3_nt: TGCGCCAGCGGGGACAGCTACGAGCAGTACTTC; cdr3_aa: CASGDSYEQYF
clone_size: -; d_call: -; j_call: TRBJ1-2; v_call: TRBV7-8; cdr3_nt: TGTGCCAGCAGCTTAGATATAGCCAACTATGGCTACACCTTC; cdr3_aa: CASSLDIANYGYTF
clone_size: -; d_call: -; j_call: TRBJ2-7; v_call: TRBV27; cdr3_nt: TGTGCCAGCAGTTCCTATCCGACCCGGACCTACGAGCAGTACTTC; cdr3_aa: CASSSYPTRTYEQYF
clone_size: -; d_call: TRBD2; j_call: TRBJ2-3; v_call: TRBV9; cdr3_nt: TGTGCCAGCAGCGTAGCTAGCGGGAGGCTCGCTACGCAGTATTTT; cdr3_aa: CASSVASGRLATQYF
clone_size: once; d_call: -; j_call: TRBJ1-3; v_call: TRBV9; cdr3_nt: TGTGCCAGCAGCTCCCAACCGTTCTCTGGAAACACCATATATTTT; cdr3_aa: CASSSQPFSGNTIYF
clone_size: medium-sized; d_call: TRBD1; j_call: TRBJ1-2; v_call: TRBV7-9; cdr3_nt: TGTGCCAGCAGCCCAACAGGGGCGAACTATGGCTACACCTTC; cdr3_aa: CASSPTGANYGYTF
clone_size: few; d_call: TRBD2; j_call: TRBJ2-1; v_call: TRBV7-9; cdr3_nt: TGTGCCAGCAGCTCCGGACTGAGCGGGAGTATGGAGCAGTTCTTC; cdr3_aa: CASSSGLSGSMEQFF